This T cell receptor beta chain originates from a study of T cell clusters in autoimmune cytopenias (dated by TCRdb to between 2019 and 2020). Regarding the study in general: A mean age of around 52 years and a median age of about 59 years were recorded for the healthy donor controls, of whom about half of the roughly 43 were female. Per sample, TRB sequencing gave a median depth of about 54,000 reads and a median of about 2,300 distinct TRB clonotypes. Alongside healthy, CLL and autoimmune hepatitis controls, autoimmune cytopenia patients had their peripheral blood TRB and IGH repertoires sequenced at active disease and again during treatment follow-up. The goal of the study was to find out whether patients with autoimmune cytopenia have a disease-specific immune repertoire signature that could be used as a blood-based biomarker. For primary cytopenia the controls were 25 to 30 age-matched healthy donors, whereas for secondary cytopenia the controls were about 13 age-matched CLL patients. Autoimmune hepatitis repertoires were compared with those of 20 to 25 age- and sex-matched healthy donors.

To amplify TRB rearrangements, a touch-down multiplex PCR protocol was run with the TRB-A and TRB-B primer pools combined in a single tube. Illumina adapters and sample indices were added to the amplicons through two consecutive PCR reactions using Phusion HS II polymerase. After gel purification with the NucleoSpin Gel and PCR Clean-up kit, the amplicons were quantified by Qubit and checked for quality on an Agilent 2100 Bioanalyzer. Sequencing of the libraries was performed on an Illumina MiSeq with 600-cycle, single-indexed, paired-end runs. The published analysis was carried out like this. MiXCR version 2.1.12, together with the default MiXCR reference library, was used to align and assemble the TRB reads. Each unique CDR3 nucleotide sequence defined a clone, and only productive sequences with at least two reads were analysed. Alpha-parameterized diversity profiles (alpha 0 to 5), including the Shannon (alpha 1) and Simpson (alpha 2) indices, were computed with an R script to assess repertoire diversity. The tcR package was used to compute combinatorial TRB VJ usage, and cohorts were compared on this usage by principal component analysis with ade4. Using GLIPH, TCRbeta CDR3s were clustered on pairs of cohorts matched for age and read depth, and a Wilcoxon test was used to compare cluster frequencies. TCRdb reprocessed the reads and lists each CDR3 protein sequence as a single entry, with no DNA. None of the V and J calls come from the authors' own analysis; TCRdb made them. For this sample, the table gives roughly 10,000 distinct CDR3 sequences. About 4.5% of the sample is in the top ten clones.

Concerning this clonotype itself: There is no known antigen for this receptor.

The CDR3 sequence holds 15 residues, the cysteine and phenylalanine included. No DNA was logged. For CDR1 and CDR2, the germline V gene lists MNHNS and SASEGT. For each sample, TRB amplification used 200 to 250 ng of peripheral blood genomic DNA, equal to roughly 38,000 genome equivalents. Broad study findings and their caveats: The T cell clusters were defined only in silico, and the functional role of the clusters still needed to be validated experimentally. Compared with active autoimmune hepatitis patients, healthy donors had almost three times as many exclusive TRB clusters, a finding consistent with an autoimmunity-wide signature. TRB repertoire shifts, with less even repertoires in secondary cytopenia and CLL, mostly reflected lymphoma bias rather than autoimmunity. The GLIPH analysis suggested a lack of physiological T cell clusters in primary autoimmune cytopenia patients, since 51 clusters were exclusive to healthy donors whereas 17 were exclusive to patients. The cluster-lack signature was not seen for secondary cytopenia versus CLL, apparently masked by the dominant lymphoma-associated repertoire.

These data were also filed under a second study, of T cell repertoires in aging, cancer and after chemotherapy. According to the second study: Six donor age groups were covered, ranging from 30 or younger up to 70 or older, and each group contained at least three individuals. Control TCR repertoires from healthy donors were recorded over several months to years, and clear clonal overlap was observed across re-sampling. The complete dataset included 7.5 million to 9.5 million TCR reads. Compared with age-matched healthy donors, untreated patients with either hematological or solid cancers had significantly lower TCR diversity in the blood along with higher clonality. In healthy donors, the decline in TCR diversity with age was mainly due to loss of richness, whereas in cancer patients loss of evenness also played a role. In both cancer cohorts, median generation probability rose over the chemotherapy interval, which suggests that the repertoire was reconstituted through rebound thymic output. According to the authors, the repertoire data do not permit conclusions about immunological memory after chemotherapy. To look at immunoaging and at how T cells reconstitute after chemotherapy, the study profiled TCR beta repertoires in peripheral blood from both healthy donors and cancer patients. A cohort of about 220 cancer patients (94 with hematological and roughly 120 with solid cancers) was assembled, and approximately 99 healthy donors were included as a reference group. Processing of the TRB sequences was carried out with MiXCR versions 2.12 and 3.0.5. The repertoire metrics were Shannon diversity, evenness, clonality (calculated as one minus evenness), and diversity profiles parameterized by alpha from 0 to 5. The IGoR algorithm was used to calculate generation probabilities for clones in the paired samples taken before and after chemotherapy.

The sample consisted of peripheral blood. The source of this sequence is a human donor in good health. Recombination connected TRBV6-1 to TRBJ1-5; the D call from TCRdb, TRBD1, cannot be confirmed without DNA. CDR3 region: CASSPGQGDGQPQHF.